One T cell receptor beta chain is described in this entry. Its target is unknown. This specimen comes from a study of beta chain features in type 1 diabetes. Looking at the study overall: Examination spanned approximately 110 million sorted cells from all samples.

Study-level points and caveats: HLA effects on TCRB rearrangement stayed unresolved here.

Germline CDR1 reads MNHNY; CDR2 reads SVGAGI (reference sequence). CDR3 size: 14 residues. V gave up 6 bases and J gave up 1 base, with 10 bases separating them. The entirety of the isolated RNA underwent reverse transcription, so expressed TCRB transcripts were sequenced. This table comes from immunoSEQ multiplex PCR, and its TCRdb copy is limited to in-frame clones, with some not included. The sample includes 130,000 to 150,000 clones, 9% to 9.5% of them seen just once. Purity of each sorted population was above 95%. The chain is built from TRBV6-6 and TRBJ1-5; TRBD1 might be the D (5 bases). The sample taken for sequencing was central memory CD4+ T cells from blood. The receptor comes from a man younger than 30 in good health. For the CDR3, the DNA is TGTGCCAGCAGGCTCCGGGGGAGCAATCAGCCCCAGCATTTT. It yields the protein CASRLRGSNQPQHF.